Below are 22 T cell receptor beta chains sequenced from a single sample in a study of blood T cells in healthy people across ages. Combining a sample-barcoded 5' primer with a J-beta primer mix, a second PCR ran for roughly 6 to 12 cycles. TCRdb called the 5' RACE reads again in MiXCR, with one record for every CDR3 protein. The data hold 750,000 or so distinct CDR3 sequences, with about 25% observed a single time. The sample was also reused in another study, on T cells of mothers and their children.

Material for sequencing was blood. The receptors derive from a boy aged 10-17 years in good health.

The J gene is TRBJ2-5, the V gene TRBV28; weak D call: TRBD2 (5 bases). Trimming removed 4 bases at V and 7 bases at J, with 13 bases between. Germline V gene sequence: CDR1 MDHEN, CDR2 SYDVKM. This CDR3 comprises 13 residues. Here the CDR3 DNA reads TGTGCCAGCAGTTCCCGGGGAACTTGGACCCAGTACTTC. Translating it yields CASSSRGTWTQYF.

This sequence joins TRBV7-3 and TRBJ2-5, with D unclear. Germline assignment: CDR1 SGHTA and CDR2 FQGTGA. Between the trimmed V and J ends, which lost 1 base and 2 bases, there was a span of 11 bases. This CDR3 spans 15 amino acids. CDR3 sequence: CASSLSGGRQETQYF. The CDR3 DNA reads TGTGCCAGCAGCTTAAGCGGCGGCAGACAAGAGACCCAGTACTTC. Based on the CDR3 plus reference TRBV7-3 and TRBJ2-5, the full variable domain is GAGVSQTPSNKVTEKGKYVELRCDPISGHTALYWYRQSLGQGPEFLIYFQGTGAADDSGLPNDRFFAVRPEGSVSTLKIQRTERGDSAVYLCASSLSGGRQETQYFGPGTRLLVL.

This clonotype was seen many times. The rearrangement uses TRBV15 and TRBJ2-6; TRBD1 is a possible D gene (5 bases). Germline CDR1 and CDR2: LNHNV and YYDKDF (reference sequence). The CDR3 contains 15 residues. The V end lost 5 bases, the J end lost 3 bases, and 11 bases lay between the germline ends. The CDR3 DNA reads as TGTGCCACCAGCGGACACCTCGATGGGGCCAACGTCCTGACTTTC. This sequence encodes CATSGHLDGANVLTF. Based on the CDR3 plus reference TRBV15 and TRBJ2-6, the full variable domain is DAMVIQNPRYQVTQFGKPVTLSCSQTLNHNVMYWYQQKSSQAPKLLFHYYDKDFNNEADTPDNFQSRRPNTSFCFLDIRSPGLGDTAMYLCATSGHLDGANVLTFGAGSRLTVL.

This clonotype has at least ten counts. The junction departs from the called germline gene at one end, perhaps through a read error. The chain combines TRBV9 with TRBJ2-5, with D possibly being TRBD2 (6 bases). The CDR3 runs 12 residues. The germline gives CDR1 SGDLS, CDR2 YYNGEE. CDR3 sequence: CASSVEGETQYF. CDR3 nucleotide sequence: TGTGCCAGTAGCGTGGAGGGAGAGACCCAGTACTTC.

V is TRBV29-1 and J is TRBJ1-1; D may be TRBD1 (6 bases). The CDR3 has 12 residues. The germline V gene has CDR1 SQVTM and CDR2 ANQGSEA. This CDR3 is CIVWGLNTEAFF. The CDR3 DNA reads TGCATCGTCTGGGGGCTGAACACTGAAGCTTTCTTT.

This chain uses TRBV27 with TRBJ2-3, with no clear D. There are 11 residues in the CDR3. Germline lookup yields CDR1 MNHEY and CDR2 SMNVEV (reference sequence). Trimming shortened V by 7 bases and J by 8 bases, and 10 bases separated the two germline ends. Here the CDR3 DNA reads TGTGCCAGCACATTGGCAGGTACGCAGTATTTT. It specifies CASTLAGTQYF.

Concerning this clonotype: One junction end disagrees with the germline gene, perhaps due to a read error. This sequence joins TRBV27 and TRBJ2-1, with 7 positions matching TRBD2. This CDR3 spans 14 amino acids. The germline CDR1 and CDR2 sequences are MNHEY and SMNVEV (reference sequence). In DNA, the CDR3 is TGTGCCAGCGGGCCGCCTAGCGGATACAATGAGCGGTTCTTC. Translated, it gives CASGPPSGYNERFF.

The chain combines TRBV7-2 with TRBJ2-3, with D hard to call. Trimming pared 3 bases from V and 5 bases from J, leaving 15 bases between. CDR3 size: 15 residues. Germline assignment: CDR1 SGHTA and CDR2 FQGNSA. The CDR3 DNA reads TGTGCCAGCAGCTTGGGTAGCAGCGACGGAGATACGCAGTATTTT. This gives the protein CASSLGSSDGDTQYF.

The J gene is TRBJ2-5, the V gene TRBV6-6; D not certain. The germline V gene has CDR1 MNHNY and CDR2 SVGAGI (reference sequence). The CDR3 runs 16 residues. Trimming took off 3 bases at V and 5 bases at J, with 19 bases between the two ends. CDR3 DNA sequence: TGTGCCAGCAGTTATACCGTTTCACGTATTTCGGAGACCCAGTACTTC. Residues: CASSYTVSRISETQYF.

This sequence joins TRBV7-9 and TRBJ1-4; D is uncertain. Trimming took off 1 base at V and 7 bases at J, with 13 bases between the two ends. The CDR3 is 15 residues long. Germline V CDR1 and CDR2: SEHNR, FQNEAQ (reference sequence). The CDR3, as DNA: TGTGCCAGCAGCTTAGTTCCGGGTTCGGGTGAAAAACTGTTTTTT. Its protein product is CASSLVPGSGEKLFF.

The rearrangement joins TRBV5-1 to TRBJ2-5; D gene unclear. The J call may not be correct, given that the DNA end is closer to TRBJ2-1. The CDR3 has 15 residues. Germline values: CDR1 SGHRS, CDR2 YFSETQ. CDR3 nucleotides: TGCGCCAGCAGCCGCGCGGTAAGCTCCTACAATGAGCAGTTCTTC. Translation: CASSRAVSSYNEQFF.

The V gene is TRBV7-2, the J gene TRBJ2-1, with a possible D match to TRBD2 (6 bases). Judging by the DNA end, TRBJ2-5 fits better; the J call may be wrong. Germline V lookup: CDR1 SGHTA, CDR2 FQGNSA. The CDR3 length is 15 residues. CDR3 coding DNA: TGTGCCAGCAGCTTACGCGGGACGGGTCAAGAGACCCAGTACTTC. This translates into CASSLRGTGQETQYF.

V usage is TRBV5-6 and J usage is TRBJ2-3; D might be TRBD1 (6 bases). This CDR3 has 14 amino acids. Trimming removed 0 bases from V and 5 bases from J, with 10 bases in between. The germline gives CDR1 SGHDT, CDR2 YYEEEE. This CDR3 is CASSLVGAEDTQYF. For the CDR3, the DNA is TGTGCCAGCAGCTTGGTGGGGGCCGAAGATACGCAGTATTTT.

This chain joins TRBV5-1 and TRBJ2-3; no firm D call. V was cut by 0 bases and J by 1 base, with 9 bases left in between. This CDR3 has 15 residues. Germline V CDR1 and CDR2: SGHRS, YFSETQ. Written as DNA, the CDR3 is TGCGCCAGCAGCTTGGCCGTGACCGGCACAGATACGCAGTATTTT. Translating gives CASSLAVTGTDTQYF.

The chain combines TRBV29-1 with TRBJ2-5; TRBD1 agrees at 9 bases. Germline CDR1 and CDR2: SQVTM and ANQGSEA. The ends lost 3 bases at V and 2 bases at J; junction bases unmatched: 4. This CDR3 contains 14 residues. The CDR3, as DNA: TGCAGCGTTGACACGGGACAGGGACAAGAGACCCAGTACTTC. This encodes CSVDTGQGQETQYF.

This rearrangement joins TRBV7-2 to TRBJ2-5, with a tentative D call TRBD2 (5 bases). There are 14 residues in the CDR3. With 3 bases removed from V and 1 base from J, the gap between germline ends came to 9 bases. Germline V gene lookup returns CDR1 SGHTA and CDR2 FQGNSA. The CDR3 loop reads CASSFGVFQETQYF. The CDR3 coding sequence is TGTGCCAGCAGCTTCGGGGTGTTCCAAGAGACCCAGTACTTC.

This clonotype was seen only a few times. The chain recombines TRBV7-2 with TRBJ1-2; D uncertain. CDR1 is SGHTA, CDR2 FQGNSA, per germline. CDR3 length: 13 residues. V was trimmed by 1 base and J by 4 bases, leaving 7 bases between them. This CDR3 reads CASSLDPGYGYTF. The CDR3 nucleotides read TGTGCCAGCAGCTTAGACCCAGGCTATGGCTACACCTTC. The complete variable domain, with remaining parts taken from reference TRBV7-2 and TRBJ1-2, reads GAGVSQSPSNKVTEKGKDVELRCDPISGHTALYWYRQSLGQGLEFLIYFQGNSAPDKSGLPSDRFSAERTGGSVSTLTIQRTQQEDSAVYLCASSLDPGYGYTFGSGTRLTVV.

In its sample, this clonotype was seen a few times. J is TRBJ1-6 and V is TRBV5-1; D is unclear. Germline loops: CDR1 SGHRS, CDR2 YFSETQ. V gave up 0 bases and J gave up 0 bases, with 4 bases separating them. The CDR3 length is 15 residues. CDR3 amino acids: CASSLESSYNSPLHF. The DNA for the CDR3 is TGCGCCAGCAGCTTGGAAAGCTCCTATAATTCACCCCTCCACTTT.

Here the CDR3 DNA reads TGCAGTGCGAAGGATTCGGGACAGAGGGCCTACGAGCAGTACTTC. The encoded protein is CSAKDSGQRAYEQYF. The chain employs TRBV20-1 and TRBJ2-5; 7 nucleotides align to TRBD1. The J call is doubtful: the DNA matches TRBJ2-7 better. Germline V lookup: CDR1 DFQATT, CDR2 SNEGSKA (reference sequence). The CDR3 runs 15 residues.

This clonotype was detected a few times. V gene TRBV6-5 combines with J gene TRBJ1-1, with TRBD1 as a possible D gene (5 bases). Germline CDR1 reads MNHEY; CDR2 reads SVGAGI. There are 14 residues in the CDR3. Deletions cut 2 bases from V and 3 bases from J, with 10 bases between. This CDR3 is CASSYRDEYTEAFF. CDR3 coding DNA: TGTGCCAGCAGTTACCGGGACGAATACACTGAAGCTTTCTTT.

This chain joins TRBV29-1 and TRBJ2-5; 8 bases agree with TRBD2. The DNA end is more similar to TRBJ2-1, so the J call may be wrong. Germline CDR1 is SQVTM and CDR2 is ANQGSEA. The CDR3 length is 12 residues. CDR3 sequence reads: CSVVGGGGEQFF. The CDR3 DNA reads TGCAGCGTTGTCGGGGGGGGAGGAGAGCAGTTCTTC.

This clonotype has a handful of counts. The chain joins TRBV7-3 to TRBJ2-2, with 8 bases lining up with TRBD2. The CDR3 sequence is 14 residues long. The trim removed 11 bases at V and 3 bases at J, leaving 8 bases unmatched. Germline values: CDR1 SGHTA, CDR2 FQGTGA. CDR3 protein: CALGSGKYTGELFF. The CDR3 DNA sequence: TGTGCCCTCGGTAGCGGGAAGTACACCGGGGAGCTGTTTTTT.